The 9 T cell receptor beta chains reported below all come from one sample, sequenced in a study of long-term antiretroviral therapy in people with HIV. The libraries were made with immunoSEQ v3.0 at survey level. The protocol was immunoSEQ multiplex PCR, while the TCRdb copy is restricted to in-frame clones and leaves out a portion. The table has over 25,000 clones, about 82% seen once. This specimen was unsorted PBMCs, taken 0.8 years before starting antiretroviral therapy. The receptor source for this set is a man aged 18-30 years with HIV.

This clone appeared a few times. The V gene is TRBV19, the J gene TRBJ2-6, with a tentative D call TRBD1 (7 bases). V dropped 5 bases and J dropped 0 bases, with 14 bases sitting between them. The CDR3 length is 17 residues. The germline gives CDR1 LNHDA, CDR2 SQIVND (reference sequence). CDR3 coding DNA: TGTGCCAGTAGTGCTCAGGGGGGTGGCTCTGGGGCCAACGTCCTGACTTTC. Translation gives CASSAQGGGSGANVLTF.

This chain connects TRBV28 to TRBJ2-5; 13 bases align to TRBD2. Per the germline V gene, CDR1 is MDHEN and CDR2 is SYDVKM. CDR3 size: 17 residues. Trimming removed 5 bases from V and 5 bases from J; junction bases left unmatched: 11. This chain's CDR3 is CASSGDLLAGGAETQYF. As DNA, the CDR3 is TGTGCCAGCAGTGGGGACCTACTAGCGGGAGGGGCGGAGACCCAGTACTTC.

The CDR3 reads CASSPDQRTEAFF. CDR3 sequence (DNA): TGTGCCAGCTCCCCCGACCAGAGAACTGAAGCTTTCTTT. The chain employs TRBV18 and TRBJ1-1; no clear D gene. Trimming took 6 bases from V and 5 from J, leaving 13 bases between them. In germline, CDR1 is KGHSH, CDR2 LQKENI. This CDR3 region has 13 residues.

This clone was seen more than once but under ten times. CDR3 DNA: TGTGCCAGCAGTGAAGCGGGTTCCGGTAGCGGCTACGAGCAGTACTTC. It is translated as CASSEAGSGSGYEQYF. The J gene is TRBJ2-7, the V gene TRBV2; TRBD2 might be the D (6 bases). This CDR3 region has 16 residues. CDR1 and CDR2 (germline): SNHLY, FYNNEI. The V gene lost 0 bases and the J gene lost 3 bases, with 15 bases spanning the gap.

This chain joins TRBV19 and TRBJ2-1; 9 bases agree with TRBD2. This CDR3 is built from 16 residues. Germline lookup yields CDR1 LNHDA and CDR2 SQIVND (reference sequence). With V trimmed by 1 base and J by 9 bases, 10 bases remained unmatched. The CDR3 spells CASSIGVLAGVGEQFF. The CDR3 nucleotides read TGTGCCAGTAGTATAGGCGTCTTAGCGGGAGTGGGTGAGCAGTTCTTC.

CDR3: CAWSETGTWQPQHF. Written as DNA, the CDR3 is TGTGCCTGGAGTGAAACAGGGACGTGGCAGCCCCAGCATTTT. The chain carries TRBV30 and TRBJ1-5; tentative D call: TRBD1 (6 bases). CDR1 is GTSNPN and CDR2 is SVGIG in the germline V gene (reference sequence). V lost 1 base to trimming and J lost 7 bases, with 14 bases between them. The CDR3 consists of 14 residues.

The chain employs TRBV5-8 and TRBJ2-3, with 7 bases matching TRBD1. Looked up from germline, CDR1 is SGHTS and CDR2 is YDEGEE. The CDR3 runs 16 residues. The trim removed 3 bases at V and 4 bases at J, leaving 11 bases unmatched. The CDR3 coding sequence is TGTGCCAGCAGCTCGAGACAGGGAAATTGGGCAGATACGCAGTATTTT. The encoded protein is CASSSRQGNWADTQYF.

The chain has TRBV7-2 and TRBJ1-5; D is uncertain. The CDR3 runs to 12 residues. V was trimmed by 3 bases and J by 4 bases, leaving 4 bases between them. Germline V CDR1 and CDR2: SGHTA, FQGNSA. The CDR3 DNA reads TGTGCCAGCAGCTTTATGAATCAGCCCCAGCATTTT. Translated: CASSFMNQPQHF.

The chain recombines TRBV4-1 with TRBJ2-3; TRBD2 matches at 7 bases. J lost 1 base, V lost 4 bases, and 2 bases had no gene match. The germline CDR1 and CDR2 sequences are MGHRA and YSYEKL. The CDR3 is 14 amino acids. The CDR3 DNA reads TGCGCCAGCAGCCGTACTAGCGGCACAGATACGCAGTATTTT. Translation gives CASSRTSGTDTQYF.